A selection of T cell receptor beta chains follows, all from one sample in a study of spatial heterogeneity in lung cancer. TCRdb independently ran MiXCR on the 5' RACE reads; one entry per CDR3 protein. The table includes around 29,000 distinct CDR3 sequences, 8.5% to 12% detected once. This sample comprised PBMCs, obtained at follow-up. All receptors come from a female donor with early-stage non-small cell lung cancer. Both conserved end residues are part of each CDR3. Fields, in order: CDR3 length, V gene, J gene, D gene, clone size, CDR3 DNA, CDR3 protein. The D gene is left open where the match is weak. Size is omitted from some rows. Given values are once, few, many or a class for expanded clones.

11	TRBV30	TRBJ1-2	NA	many	TGTGCCTGGGACAGAACCTATGGCTACACCTTC	CAWDRTYGYTF
13	TRBV12-3/TRBV12-4	TRBJ2-1	NA	NA	TGTGCCAGCAGCCCGGACAGAACACGGGAGCAGTTCTTC	CASSPDRTREQFF
14	TRBV6-2/TRBV6-3	TRBJ1-5	NA	many	TGTGCCAGCAGTTACTCTTATAGCAATCAGCCCCAGCATTTT	CASSYSYSNQPQHF
14	TRBV19	TRBJ1-5	TRBD1	NA	TGTGCCAGCTCACAGGGGATTAGCAATCAGCCCCAGCATTTT	CASSQGISNQPQHF
14	TRBV14	TRBJ1-1	TRBD1	many	TGTGCCAGCAGCCAAGGACAGGGGAATACTGAAGCTTTCTTT	CASSQGQGNTEAFF
15	TRBV6-5	TRBJ1-2	TRBD1	once	TGTGCCAGCGGTTCTCGACAGGGGCCCGGCTATGGCTACACCTTC	CASGSRQGPGYGYTF
15	TRBV5-1	TRBJ1-1	TRBD1	many	TGCGCCAGCAGCTTATCTGACAGGGGTGGAACTGAAGCTTTCTTT	CASSLSDRGGTEAFF
13	TRBV7-8	TRBJ2-5	TRBD1	many	TGTGCCAGCAGCGCGGACAGGGTTGAGACCCAGTACTTC	CASSADRVETQYF
13	TRBV7-9	TRBJ2-2	TRBD1	many	TGTGCCACCACAGGGGTAAACACCGGGGAGCTGTTTTTT	CATTGVNTGELFF
14	TRBV20-1	TRBJ2-2	TRBD1	many	TGCAGTGCGTCCGGGACAGGGAACACCGGGGAGCTGTTTTTT	CSASGTGNTGELFF
14	TRBV20-1	TRBJ2-4	TRBD2	NA	TGCAGTGCGTCGACCCCTCTAGCGGGGGGCCCTCAGTACTTC	CSASTPLAGGPQYF
14	TRBV19	TRBJ1-5	TRBD1	many	TGTGCCAGTACCATGGTAGGGGGCTATCAGCCCCAGCATTTT	CASTMVGGYQPQHF
15	TRBV10-3	TRBJ2-7	NA	NA	TGTGCCATCAGTGAAGCATCGGGGAGGACCTACGAGCAGTACTTC	CAISEASGRTYEQYF
13	TRBV28	TRBJ2-7	NA	many	TGTGCCAGCATCCCAGGGTCTAGCTACGAGCAGTACTTC	CASIPGSSYEQYF
13	TRBV29-1	TRBJ2-3	NA	NA	TGCAGCGTTGAAGCGGGGCGCGAGGATACGCAGTATTTT	CSVEAGREDTQYF
15	TRBV7-2	TRBJ2-5	NA	many	TGTGCCAGCAGGACTAGTAGGGGCGGGGGCCCGACCCAGTACTTC	CASRTSRGGGPTQYF
15	TRBV13	TRBJ2-1	NA	many	TGTGCCAGCAGCGCGACTGTTGGGCCCGGGATTGAGCAGTTCTTC	CASSATVGPGIEQFF
13	TRBV5-4	TRBJ1-6	NA	NA	TGTGCCAGCAGCGACGACAACCGCCAAAACCTCCACTTT	CASSDDNRQNLHF
13	TRBV7-9	TRBJ2-1	NA	many	TGTGCCAGCAGCTCCAGCCCAAGGGTCGAGCAGTTCTTC	CASSSSPRVEQFF
13	TRBV10-2	TRBJ2-5	NA	many	TGCGCCAGCACAGGGACGATCCAAGAGACCCAGTACTTC	CASTGTIQETQYF
15	TRBV9	TRBJ2-5	TRBD2	NA	TGTGCCAGCAGCGTCGGACTAGCGCGACAAGAGACCCAGTACTTC	CASSVGLARQETQYF
13	TRBV12-3/TRBV12-4	TRBJ1-6	NA	many	TGTGCCAGCAGTTTGCAACAGGGTTCACCCCTCCACTTT	CASSLQQGSPLHF
15	TRBV4-1	TRBJ1-1	NA	many	TGCGCCAGCAGCCACGCGACTGAAATGAACACTGAAGCTTTCTTT	CASSHATEMNTEAFF
14	TRBV12-3/TRBV12-4	TRBJ2-7	NA	many	TGTGCCAGCAGTTTAGCGAACGGCTACTACGAGCAGTACTTC	CASSLANGYYEQYF
16	TRBV28	TRBJ1-6	NA	many	TGTGCCAGCAGTTTACAGGAAAGTCCCTTTAATTCACCCCTCCACTTT	CASSLQESPFNSPLHF
14	TRBV28	TRBJ1-1	TRBD1	many	TGTGCCAGCAGCCTGAACAGGGGTCTCACTGAAGCTTTCTTT	CASSLNRGLTEAFF
14	TRBV5-1	TRBJ2-1	NA	NA	TGCGCCAGCAGCGACCCCGGACAGTACAATGAGCAGTTCTTC	CASSDPGQYNEQFF
14	TRBV7-2	TRBJ2-1	TRBD2	many	TGTGCCAGCAGACTAGCGGGGGGGAACAATGAGCAGTTCTTC	CASRLAGGNNEQFF
14	TRBV5-1	TRBJ2-3	TRBD1	many	TGCGCCAGCAGCAAAGGGACAGGGCCAGATACGCAGTATTTT	CASSKGTGPDTQYF
14	TRBV7-2	TRBJ2-3	TRBD2	few	TGTGCCAGCAGCCGAGCGGGGGGGAGGGATACGCAGTATTTT	CASSRAGGRDTQYF
15	TRBV12-3/TRBV12-4	TRBJ2-3	TRBD2	many	TGTGCCAGCACTAAGCGGGGGGTTCTCCAAGATACGCAGTATTTT	CASTKRGVLQDTQYF
16	TRBV7-2	TRBJ2-5	TRBD2	few	TGTGCCAGCAGCCCTTTAGGACTAGTGGCTAGAGAGACCCAGTACTTC	CASSPLGLVARETQYF
13	TRBV20-1	TRBJ1-5	NA	many	TGCAGTGCTAGCCGGGGGTTGGGTCAGCCCCAGCATTTT	CSASRGLGQPQHF
15	TRBV6-5	TRBJ1-2	NA	many	TGTGCCAGCAGTTACTATGGGGAGCTAAACTATGGCTACACCTTC	CASSYYGELNYGYTF
11	TRBV28	TRBJ1-2	NA	NA	TGTGCCAGCAGTTTAGGTCGCGGCTACACCTTC	CASSLGRGYTF
15	TRBV10-2	TRBJ2-3	TRBD1	many	TGCGCCAGCAGCCAGGGGGCCAGAGGGGGGGATACGCAGTATTTT	CASSQGARGGDTQYF
17	TRBV7-8	TRBJ2-3	TRBD2	many	TGTGCCAGCAGCTCAAATACGCTAGCGGAGAGCACAGATACGCAGTATTTT	CASSSNTLAESTDTQYF
14	TRBV6-2/TRBV6-3	TRBJ2-7	NA	few	TGTGCCAGCAGAGACACTTCACGGCCGTACGAGCAGTACTTC	CASRDTSRPYEQYF